This is a list of T cell receptor beta chains from one sample in a study of blood T cells in healthy people across ages. One entry per CDR3 protein, called by TCRdb with MiXCR from the 5' RACE reads. The table lists hundreds of thousands of distinct CDR3 sequences, 20% to 25% of them singletons. The sequencing sample was made of blood. These receptors were obtained from a man between 65 and 85 years old in good health. CDR3s include the opening cysteine and the closing phenylalanine or tryptophan. A D gene is named only where the DNA matches it firmly. Expanded clones get a size class; other rows say once, few or many, or leave the size out.

j_gene | abundance | d_gene | v_gene | CDR3aa | CDR3nt
TRBJ2-3 | . | . | TRBV5-5 | CASSPQGGSSTDTQYF | TGTGCCAGCAGCCCCCAGGGGGGCAGTAGCACAGATACGCAGTATTTT
TRBJ2-2 | . | TRBD2 | TRBV6-1 | CASSAGTSGRYGELFF | TGTGCCAGCAGTGCTGGGACTAGCGGGAGGTACGGGGAGCTGTTTTTT
TRBJ2-3 | few | . | TRBV14 | CASSQDLFGRTDTQYF | TGTGCCAGCAGCCAAGATTTGTTTGGGAGAACAGATACGCAGTATTTT
TRBJ2-3 | . | . | TRBV12-3/TRBV12-4 | CASRRASGTDTQYF | TGTGCCAGCAGGCGAGCTAGCGGCACAGATACGCAGTATTTT
TRBJ2-5 | many | TRBD2 | TRBV12-3/TRBV12-4 | CASSLGLAGSETQYF | TGTGCCAGCAGTTTAGGTCTAGCGGGTAGCGAGACCCAGTACTTC
TRBJ2-3 | many | TRBD1 | TRBV7-9 | CASSPDRARTDTQYF | TGTGCCAGCAGCCCAGACAGGGCCCGCACAGATACGCAGTATTTT
TRBJ2-5 | few | . | TRBV6-6 | CASSFPGDFQETQYF | TGTGCCAGCAGTTTCCCAGGGGACTTCCAAGAGACCCAGTACTTC
TRBJ1-1 | . | TRBD1 | TRBV19 | CASSSTGEGTEAFF | TGTGCCAGTAGCTCGACAGGGGAAGGCACTGAAGCTTTCTTT
TRBJ2-7 | many | TRBD1 | TRBV4-1 | CASSQDRGRSYEQYF | TGCGCCAGCAGCCAAGACAGGGGGCGTTCCTACGAGCAGTACTTC
TRBJ2-1 | few | . | TRBV10-3 | CAISRQGSSYNEQFF | TGTGCCATCAGTAGGCAGGGCAGCTCCTACAATGAGCAGTTCTTC
TRBJ2-5 | few | . | TRBV4-1 | CASSQMYRDHPQRETQYF | TGCGCCAGCAGCCAGATGTACCGGGACCACCCCCAGCGGGAGACCCAGTACTTC
TRBJ1-2 | . | . | TRBV5-1 | CASSLGTNNYGYTF | TGCGCCAGCAGCTTGGGGACGAATAACTATGGCTACACCTTC
TRBJ1-2 | . | . | TRBV6-5 | CASEGDYGYTF | TGTGCCAGCGAAGGGGACTATGGCTACACCTTC
TRBJ2-3 | many | TRBD2 | TRBV20-1 | CSASGTSGRALDTQYF | TGCAGTGCTAGTGGGACTAGCGGGAGGGCCTTGGATACGCAGTATTTT
TRBJ2-2 | . | . | TRBV4-1 | CASSQDQGIGELFF | TGCGCCAGCAGCCAAGATCAGGGAATCGGGGAGCTGTTTTTT
TRBJ2-1 | many | . | TRBV5-1 | CASSLHNEQFF | TGCGCCAGCAGCTTACACAATGAGCAGTTCTTC
TRBJ2-3 | . | . | TRBV3-1 | CASSQVLGDTQYF | TGTGCCAGCAGCCAGGTACTAGGAGATACGCAGTATTTT
TRBJ2-1 | few | TRBD2 | TRBV7-3 | CASSLTGTSGLGYNEQFF | TGTGCCAGCAGCTTAACCGGGACTAGCGGGTTGGGATACAATGAGCAGTTCTTC
TRBJ2-6 | once | . | TRBV5-1 | CASSFQDSGANVLTF | TGCGCCAGCAGTTTTCAGGATTCTGGGGCCAACGTCCTGACTTTC
TRBJ1-2 | . | TRBD1 | TRBV28 | CASSGTGGIYGYTF | TGTGCCAGCTCGGGGACAGGGGGCATCTATGGCTACACCTTC
TRBJ1-2 | many | . | TRBV4-1 | CASSQSRNYGYTF | TGCGCCAGCAGCCAGTCCCGGAACTATGGCTACACCTTC
TRBJ2-7 | . | . | TRBV2 | CASHAVSSEQYF | TGTGCCAGCCACGCCGTCTCCTCCGAGCAGTACTTC
TRBJ2-3 | few | TRBD2 | TRBV13 | CASSTRTSGSPADTQYF | TGTGCCAGCAGCACCCGGACTAGCGGGAGTCCCGCAGATACGCAGTATTTT
TRBJ2-5 | . | TRBD1 | TRBV14 | CASSLHDRDSLQETQYF | TGTGCCAGCAGCCTCCATGACCGGGACAGCTTACAAGAGACCCAGTACTTC
TRBJ2-1 | few | . | TRBV20-1 | CSARVDTYNEQFF | TGCAGTGCTAGAGTGGACACATACAATGAGCAGTTCTTC
TRBJ2-1 | . | . | TRBV11-2 | CASSLEGGVNEQFF | TGTGCCAGCAGCTTAGAGGGGGGCGTTAATGAGCAGTTCTTC
TRBJ2-4 | few | . | TRBV5-4 | CASSYSTKNIQYF | TGTGCCAGCAGTTACTCGACCAAAAACATTCAGTACTTC
TRBJ1-4 | few | . | TRBV2 | CASSLGDEKLFF | TGTGCCAGCAGTCTCGGGGATGAAAAACTGTTTTTT
TRBJ2-3 | few | . | TRBV10-2 | CASGHYPQRTDTQYF | TGCGCCAGCGGACATTACCCCCAAAGGACAGATACGCAGTATTTT
TRBJ1-2 | . | TRBD1 | TRBV3-1 | CASSHATGAGYGYTF | TGTGCCAGCAGCCATGCTACAGGGGCTGGCTATGGCTACACCTTC
TRBJ2-3 | . | . | TRBV20-1 | CSASYLHTDTQYF | TGCAGTGCTTCCTACCTGCATACAGATACGCAGTATTTT
TRBJ2-7 | . | . | TRBV20-1 | CSASPGHGSYEQYF | TGCAGTGCTAGCCCCGGGCATGGGTCCTACGAGCAGTACTTC
TRBJ1-2 | . | . | TRBV10-3 | CAISEGPIYGYTF | TGTGCCATCAGTGAAGGGCCGATCTATGGCTACACCTTC
TRBJ1-2 | . | TRBD1 | TRBV7-9 | CASSLPQTGSDGYTF | TGTGCCAGCAGCTTACCCCAGACAGGGTCTGATGGCTACACCTTC
TRBJ2-4 | . | . | TRBV7-3 | CASSSTGRWAKNIQYF | TGTGCCAGCAGCTCGACAGGGAGGTGGGCCAAAAACATTCAGTACTTC
TRBJ2-7 | few | . | TRBV6-2/TRBV6-3 | CAVRDPTYEQYF | TGTGCCGTACGGGATCCGACCTACGAGCAGTACTTC
TRBJ1-5 | few | . | TRBV28 | CASMPGANQPQHF | TGTGCCAGCATGCCAGGGGCGAATCAGCCCCAGCATTTT
TRBJ2-1 | . | . | TRBV4-2 | CASSQVGGISYNEQFF | TGTGCCAGCAGCCAAGTCGGCGGGATATCCTACAATGAGCAGTTCTTC
TRBJ2-4 | many | TRBD2 | TRBV25-1 | CASSPTSGRGNIQYF | TGTGCCAGCAGCCCGACTAGCGGGAGGGGAAACATTCAGTACTTC
TRBJ2-7 | few | TRBD2 | TRBV5-1 | CASSLGTSGLSYEQYF | TGCGCCAGCAGCTTGGGGACTAGCGGCCTTTCCTACGAGCAGTACTTC
TRBJ1-6 | few | . | TRBV7-2 | CASSLDTAAYSPLHF | TGTGCCAGCAGTTTAGACACGGCCGCGTATTCACCCCTCCACTTT
TRBJ1-1 | many | TRBD1 | TRBV20-1 | CSATPLPGQNSMNTEAFF | TGCAGTGCTACCCCCCTACCGGGACAGAATAGTATGAACACTGAAGCTTTCTTT
TRBJ2-1 | . | . | TRBV6-1 | CASSESRGRQFF | TGTGCCAGCAGTGAGTCTCGGGGGCGGCAGTTCTTC
TRBJ2-7 | few | . | TRBV14 | CASSQFAGTSRIYEQYF | TGTGCCAGCAGCCAATTCGCTGGGACCTCCAGAATTTACGAGCAGTACTTC
TRBJ2-7 | . | . | TRBV5-1 | CASSLSSGGNYYEQYF | TGCGCCAGCAGCTTGAGTTCTGGGGGCAATTACTACGAGCAGTACTTC
TRBJ1-4 | . | . | TRBV7-8 | CASSLDGILSGKLFF | TGTGCCAGCAGCTTAGATGGCATTTTGTCCGGAAAACTGTTTTTT
TRBJ2-1 | . | TRBD2 | TRBV5-1 | CASSLAPAGIYNEQFF | TGCGCCAGCAGTTTGGCTCCAGCGGGGATCTACAATGAGCAGTTCTTC
TRBJ1-1 | . | TRBD1 | TRBV11-2 | CASSSQRTGAEAFF | TGTGCCAGCAGCTCACAAAGGACAGGGGCCGAAGCTTTCTTT
TRBJ2-1 | many | . | TRBV20-1 | CSARNLDGSSYNEQFF | TGCAGTGCTAGAAACCTGGACGGAAGCTCCTACAATGAGCAGTTCTTC